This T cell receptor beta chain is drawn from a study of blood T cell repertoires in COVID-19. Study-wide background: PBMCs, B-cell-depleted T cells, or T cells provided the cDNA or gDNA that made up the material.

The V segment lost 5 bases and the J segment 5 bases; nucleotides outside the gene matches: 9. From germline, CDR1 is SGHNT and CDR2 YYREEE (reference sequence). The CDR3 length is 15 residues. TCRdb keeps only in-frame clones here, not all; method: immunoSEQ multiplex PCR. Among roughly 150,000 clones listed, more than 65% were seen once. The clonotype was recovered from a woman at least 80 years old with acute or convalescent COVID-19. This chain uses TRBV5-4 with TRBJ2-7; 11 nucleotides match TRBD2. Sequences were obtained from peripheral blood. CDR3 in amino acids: CASSRSGRALDEQYF. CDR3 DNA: TGTGCCAGCAGTCGTAGCGGGAGGGCCTTGGACGAGCAGTACTTC.